The T cell receptor beta chain described here comes from a study of blood T cell repertoires in COVID-19. Study-level background: The origin of the acute and convalescent COVID-19 samples was the United States, Italy and Spain. Nucleic acid was either cDNA or gDNA, and it came from T cells, B-cell-depleted T cells, or PBMCs.

Per the original methods: By means of reference gene primer amplification, nucleated cell counts were estimated. The method was immunoSEQ multiplex PCR; TCRdb's version includes in-frame clones alone and lacks a portion of them. The V and J calls and clone size come from that table; D and trimming were worked out from the DNA. The sample contains 250,000 to 300,000 clones, approximately 85% of which appear only once. Germline CDR1 and CDR2: LGHDT and YNNKEL (reference sequence). The length of the CDR3 is 16 residues. Trimming shortened V by 4 bases and J by 3 bases, and 17 bases separated the two germline ends.

The material sequenced was peripheral blood. The source is a woman in her 70s with acute or convalescent COVID-19. The V gene is TRBV3-1 (or the pseudogene TRBV3-2), the J gene TRBJ2-3, with TRBD1 as a possible D gene (8 bases). CDR3 sequence (DNA): TGTGCCAGCAGCCCCTCTGGACAGGGAGGGACAGATACGCAGTATTTT. Translating it yields CASSPSGQGGTDTQYF.